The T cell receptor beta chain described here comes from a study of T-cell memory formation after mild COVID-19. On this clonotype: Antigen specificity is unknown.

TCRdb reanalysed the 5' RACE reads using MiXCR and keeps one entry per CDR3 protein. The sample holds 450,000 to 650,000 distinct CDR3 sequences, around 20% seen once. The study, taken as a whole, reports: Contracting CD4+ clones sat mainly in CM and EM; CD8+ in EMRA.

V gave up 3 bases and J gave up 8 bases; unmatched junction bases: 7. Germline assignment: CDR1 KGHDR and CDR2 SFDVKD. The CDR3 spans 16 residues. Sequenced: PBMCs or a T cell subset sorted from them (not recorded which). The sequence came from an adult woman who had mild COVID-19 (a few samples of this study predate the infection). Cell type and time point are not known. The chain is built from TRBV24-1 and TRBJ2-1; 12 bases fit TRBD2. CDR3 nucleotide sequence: TGTGCCACCAGTGATCGACTAGCGGGAGTACTTCATGAGCAGTTCTTC. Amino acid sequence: CATSDRLAGVLHEQFF.